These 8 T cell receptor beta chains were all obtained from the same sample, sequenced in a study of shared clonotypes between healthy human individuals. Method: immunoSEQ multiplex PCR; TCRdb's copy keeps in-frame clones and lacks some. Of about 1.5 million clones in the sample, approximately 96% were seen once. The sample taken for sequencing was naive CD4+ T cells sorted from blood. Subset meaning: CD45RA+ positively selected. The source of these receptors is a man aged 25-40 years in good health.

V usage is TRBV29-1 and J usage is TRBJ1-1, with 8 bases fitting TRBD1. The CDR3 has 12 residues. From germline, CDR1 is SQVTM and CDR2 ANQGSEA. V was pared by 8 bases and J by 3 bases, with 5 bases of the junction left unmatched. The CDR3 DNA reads TGCAGCTTAGGACAGGGTGACACTGAAGCTTTCTTT. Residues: CSLGQGDTEAFF.

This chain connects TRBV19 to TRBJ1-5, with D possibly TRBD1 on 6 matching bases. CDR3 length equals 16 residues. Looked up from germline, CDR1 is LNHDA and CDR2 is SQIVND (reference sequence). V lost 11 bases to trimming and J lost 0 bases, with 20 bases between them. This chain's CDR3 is CASQTGKRTSNQPQHF. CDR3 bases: TGTGCCTCTCAAACAGGGAAAAGGACTAGCAATCAGCCCCAGCATTTT.

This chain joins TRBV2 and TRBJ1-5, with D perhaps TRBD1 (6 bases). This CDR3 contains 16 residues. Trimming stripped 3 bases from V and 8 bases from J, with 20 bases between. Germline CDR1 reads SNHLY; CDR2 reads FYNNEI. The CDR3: CASSDPRSGGTEPQHF. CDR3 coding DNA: TGTGCCAGCAGTGACCCTAGGAGCGGGGGCACGGAGCCCCAGCATTTT.

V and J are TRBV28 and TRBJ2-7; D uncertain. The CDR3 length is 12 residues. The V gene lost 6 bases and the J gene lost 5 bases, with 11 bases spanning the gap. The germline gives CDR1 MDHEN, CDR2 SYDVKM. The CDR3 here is CASSLSRNEQYF. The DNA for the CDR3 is TGTGCCAGCAGCCTGTCCAGGAACGAGCAGTACTTC.

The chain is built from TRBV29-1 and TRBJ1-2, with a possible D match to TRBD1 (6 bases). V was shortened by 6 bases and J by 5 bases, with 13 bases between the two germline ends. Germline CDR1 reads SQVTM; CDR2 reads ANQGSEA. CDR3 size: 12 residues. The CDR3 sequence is CSVAGTSYGYTF. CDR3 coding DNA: TGCAGCGTGGCGGGGACAAGTTATGGCTACACCTTC.

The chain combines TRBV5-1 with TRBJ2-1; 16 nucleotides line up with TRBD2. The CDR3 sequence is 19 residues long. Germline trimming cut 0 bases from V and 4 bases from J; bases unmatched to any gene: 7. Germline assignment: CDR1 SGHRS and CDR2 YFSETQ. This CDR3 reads CASSLGGLAGGPGYNEQFF. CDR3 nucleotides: TGCGCCAGCAGCTTGGGGGGACTAGCGGGAGGGCCTGGGTACAATGAGCAGTTCTTC.

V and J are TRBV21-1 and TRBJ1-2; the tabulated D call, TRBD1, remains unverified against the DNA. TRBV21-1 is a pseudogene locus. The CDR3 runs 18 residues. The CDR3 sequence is CASSNSMTGFPANYGYTF. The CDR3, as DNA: TGTGCCAGCAGCAATTCCATGACAGGGTTTCCAGCTAACTATGGCTACACCTTC.

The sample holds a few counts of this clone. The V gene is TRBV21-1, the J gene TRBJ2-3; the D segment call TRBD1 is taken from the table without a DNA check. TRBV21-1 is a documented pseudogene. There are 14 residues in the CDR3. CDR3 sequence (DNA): TGTGCCAGCGGGGCGGAGCGTAGCACAGATACGCAGTATTTT. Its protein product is CASGAERSTDTQYF.